This T cell receptor beta chain was retrieved from a study of T cells after yellow fever vaccination. TCRdb recomputed calls from the 5' RACE reads with MiXCR, one row per CDR3 protein. This sample has about 550,000 distinct CDR3 sequences, with about a fifth found just once. There are 15 residues in the CDR3. V shed 5 bases and J shed 1 base, with 15 bases lying between them. Per germline, CDR1 SGHTA and CDR2 FQGNSA. The sample consisted of PBMCs, taken 15 days after the yellow fever booster vaccination. The chain couples TRBV7-2 to TRBJ2-7, with D perhaps TRBD1 (6 bases). The source is a man aged 25-40 years who received the YFV17D yellow fever vaccine. The CDR3 DNA sequence: TGTGCCAGCAGCAGGGGACAACATAGGTCCTACGAGCAGTACTTC. Translation: CASSRGQHRSYEQYF.